The 2 T cell receptor beta chains given below trace back to one sample, sequenced in a study of shared clonotypes between healthy human individuals. CD45RO-negative, CCR7-positively selected cells formed the naive CD8 fraction, excluding terminally differentiated effector memory CD45RA+ cells. Repertoires were generated with immunoSEQ multiplex PCR, while TCRdb's copy carries only in-frame clones and drops some. The sample records some 2,000,000 clones, about 95% being singletons. Sequenced material: naive CD8+ T cells sorted from blood. All receptors derive from a man aged 18 to 29 in good health.

As for this clone: This sample includes further DNA sequences coding for the same CDR3. The chain employs TRBV28 and TRBJ2-7; a weak D match, TRBD1 (6 bases). The V gene's germline CDR1 is MDHEN and CDR2 SYDVKM. Trimming removed 5 bases at V and 1 base at J, with 12 bases between. The CDR3 consists of 14 residues. The CDR3: CASSLTGTSYEQYF. The CDR3 coding sequence is TGTGCCAGCAGTCTCACCGGGACATCCTACGAGCAGTACTTC.

This chain links TRBV27 with TRBJ2-2, with D unclear. Trimming took 4 bases from V and 2 from J, leaving 8 bases between them. Germline V gives CDR1 MNHEY, CDR2 SMNVEV (reference sequence). This CDR3 is 14 amino acids long. The CDR3 protein is CASSYIDNTGELFF. CDR3 DNA: TGTGCCAGCAGTTACATAGATAACACCGGGGAGCTGTTTTTT.